The count of the clone carrying this T cell receptor beta chain is one. The sample is drawn from a study of blood T cell repertoires in COVID-19. Trimming took 8 bases from V and 9 from J; bases not matched to a gene: 17. CDR3 length: 15 amino acids. Germline V gives CDR1 GTSNPN, CDR2 SVGIG (reference sequence). Clones were sequenced by immunoSEQ multiplex PCR, and TCRdb holds only the in-frame ones, with some missing. The table includes about 240,000 clones, 80% to 90% detected once. The sample taken for sequencing was peripheral blood. The chain is built from TRBV30 and TRBJ2-3; TRBD2 aligns across 10 bases. This TCR came from a man aged 55 to 69 with acute or convalescent COVID-19. The CDR3 DNA follows: TGTGCCACCGGGTTGGGGCTAGCGGGAGACGTGACGCAGTATTTT. This translates into CATGLGLAGDVTQYF.